What follows is one TCR beta chain and its context. Assay: immunoSEQ multiplex PCR; the TCRdb copy retains only in-frame clones and omits some. Found here are around 92,000 clones, approximately 91% of them singletons; the top ten hold under 10%. The sample is drawn from a study of T cell responses to AZD1222 COVID-19 vaccine. Study summary: Pooling of second doses given at about 4 or about 12 weeks was done.

Trimming removed 3 bases from V and 0 bases from J, with 12 bases in between. Germline V gives CDR1 LNHDA, CDR2 SQIVND (reference sequence). The CDR3 extends over 16 amino acids. The receptor's source is an adult in good health. This rearrangement joins TRBV19 to TRBJ1-3; D not certain. Specimen: peripheral blood, collected on day 0 of AZD1222 vaccination. The CDR3 loop reads CASSMEALSSGNTIYF. The CDR3 bases are TGTGCCAGTAGTATGGAGGCGCTGAGCTCTGGAAACACCATATATTTT. Complete variable domain (other parts from reference TRBV19 and TRBJ1-3): DGGITQSPKYLFRKEGQNVTLSCEQNLNHDAMYWYRQDPGQGLRLIYYSQIVNDFQKGDIAEGYSVSREKKESFPLTVTSAQKNPTAFYLCASSMEALSSGNTIYFGEGSWLTVV.